The 24 T cell receptor beta chains in this list originate from one sample, sequenced in a study of blood T cell repertoires in COVID-19. TCRdb's copy holds only in-frame clones and misses some; the assay was immunoSEQ multiplex PCR. The data hold about 160,000 clones, with approximately 90% observed a single time. The specimen was peripheral blood. The receptors come from a woman in her sixties or seventies with COVID-19, enrolled during active disease.

The gene calls are TRBV13 and TRBJ1-1; 7 bases fit TRBD1. J was trimmed by 5 bases and V by 0 bases; bases with no gene match: 9. Germline CDR1 and CDR2: PRHDT and FYEKMQ (reference sequence). CDR3 size: 16 residues. The CDR3 here is CASSLGWPRGETEAFF. For the CDR3, the DNA is TGTGCCAGCAGCTTAGGTTGGCCCAGGGGGGAAACTGAAGCTTTCTTT. The full variable domain, its missing parts supplied by reference TRBV13 and TRBJ1-1, is AAGVIQSPRHLIKEKRETATLKCYPIPRHDTVYWYQQGPGQDPQFLISFYEKMQSDKGSIPDRFSAQQFSDYHSELNMSSLELGDSALYFCASSLGWPRGETEAFFGQGTRLTVV.

The count of this clone is one. V and J are TRBV21-1 and TRBJ2-7; the table names TRBD1, a call not compared with the DNA. TRBV21-1 is marked as a pseudogene. CDR3 length: 18 residues. DNA of the CDR3: TGTGCCAGCGTCAATCCCCGGGCGGACAGCCAGGACGCCCCTCAGCAGTACTTC. As protein: CASVNPRADSQDAPQQYF.

The V call is TRBV7-9, the J call TRBJ1-1; no definite D call. The V gene lost 5 bases and the J gene lost 3 bases, with 16 bases spanning the gap. Germline V gives CDR1 SEHNR, CDR2 FQNEAQ (reference sequence). This CDR3 spans 15 amino acids. The CDR3 DNA is TGTGCCAGCAGCGACGACTCCCGGGGTCACACTGAAGCTTTCTTT. The encoded protein is CASSDDSRGHTEAFF.

The genes are TRBV6-2 or TRBV6-3 and TRBJ1-5; 8 bases are shared with TRBD1. CDR3 size: 18 residues. V was clipped by 8 bases and J by 1 base; unmatched bases: 16. In germline, CDR1 is MNHEY, CDR2 SVGEGT. CDR3 sequence (DNA): TGTGCCAGCCGCCTTGCTCCCGGGACAGGTATAAGCAATCAGCCCCAGCATTTT. Protein: CASRLAPGTGISNQPQHF.

The chain carries TRBV29-1 and TRBJ2-5, with no clear D. This CDR3 has 15 residues. The V end lost 0 bases, the J end lost 4 bases, and 15 bases lay between the germline ends. Germline CDR1 SQVTM, CDR2 ANQGSEA. The CDR3 region has the DNA TGCAGCGTTGAAGAAGGCCGGAGCCCACGAGAGACCCAGTACTTC. Its protein is CSVEEGRSPRETQYF.

V is TRBV3-1 (or the pseudogene TRBV3-2) and J is TRBJ2-7; 10 bases line up with TRBD2. With V trimmed by 1 base and J by 2 bases, 5 bases remained unmatched. This CDR3 has 16 residues. Germline V gene data show CDR1 as LGHDT and CDR2 as YNNKEL (reference sequence). The CDR3: CASSQGLAGDTYEQYF. In DNA, the CDR3 is TGTGCCAGCAGCCAAGGGCTAGCGGGGGACACCTACGAGCAGTACTTC.

This chain uses TRBV28 with TRBJ1-5, with 9 bases identical to TRBD1. The CDR3 spans 19 residues. V lost 8 bases to trimming and J lost 3 bases; unmatched junction nucleotides: 20. Looked up from germline, CDR1 is MDHEN and CDR2 is SYDVKM. The CDR3 region has the DNA TGTGCCAGCGCCGGGGAGGACAGGGGTTTATTTAGGCCCAATCAGCCCCAGCATTTT. As protein: CASAGEDRGLFRPNQPQHF.

This clone has a single count. The chain carries TRBV4-2 and TRBJ1-1, with a tentative D call TRBD1 (6 bases). The CDR3 loop spans 16 amino acids. V shed 4 bases and J shed 0 bases, with 15 bases lying between them. CDR1 LGHNA and CDR2 YNFKEQ come from the germline V gene. The CDR3 loop reads CASSPVDSRMNTEAFF. CDR3 DNA: TGTGCCAGCAGCCCGGTGGACAGTCGCATGAACACTGAAGCTTTCTTT.

Here the CDR3 DNA reads TGTGCCAGCAGCAGGGGGGGGCTCAGCACAGATACGCAGTATTTT. Amino acid sequence: CASSRGGLSTDTQYF. The chain combines TRBV5-6 with TRBJ2-3, with D possibly being TRBD2 (7 bases). V lost 4 bases to trimming and J lost 0 bases, with 12 bases between them. The germline V gene encodes CDR1 SGHDT and CDR2 YYEEEE. CDR3 length equals 15 residues.

The chain is built from TRBV3-1 (or the pseudogene TRBV3-2) and TRBJ2-7; TRBD2 matches at 7 bases. Germline CDR1 reads LGHDT; CDR2 reads YNNKEL (reference sequence). CDR3 length: 16 residues. J gave up 2 bases and V 5 bases, and 12 bases lay outside the gene matches. The CDR3 sequence is CASSVQRGRGTYEQYF. The CDR3 DNA sequence: TGTGCCAGCAGCGTCCAGCGGGGCCGAGGGACCTACGAGCAGTACTTC.

This clone was counted a few times. The genes are TRBV5-1 and TRBJ2-1; 8 bases are shared with TRBD1. The germline V gene encodes CDR1 SGHRS and CDR2 YFSETQ. Trimming at V came to 4 bases and at J to 8 bases, leaving 8 bases not matched to a gene. The CDR3 totals 14 residues. This CDR3 reads CASSGPQGGHEQFF. CDR3 sequence (DNA): TGCGCCAGCAGCGGCCCACAGGGGGGCCATGAGCAGTTCTTC.

V usage is TRBV9 and J usage is TRBJ1-2, with 11 bases aligning to TRBD1. The CDR3 contains 15 residues. Trimming cost V 4 bases and J 6 bases; bases outside gene matches: 8. Per the germline V gene, CDR1 is SGDLS and CDR2 is YYNGEE. The CDR3 bases are TGTGCCAGCAGCTTCTCCGGGGACAGGGGGAATGGCTACACCTTC. Translated, it gives CASSFSGDRGNGYTF.

V gene TRBV7-2 combines with J gene TRBJ1-5; 7 nucleotides agree with TRBD1. CDR1 is SGHTA, CDR2 FQGNSA, per germline. The CDR3 sequence is 18 residues long. V lost 5 bases and J lost 0; bases outside the gene matches: 13. The CDR3 loop is CASSEIPGGGYSNQPQHF. CDR3 DNA: TGTGCCAGCAGCGAAATACCAGGGGGAGGCTATAGCAATCAGCCCCAGCATTTT. Complete variable domain (other parts from reference TRBV7-2 and TRBJ1-5): GAGVSQSPSNKVTEKGKDVELRCDPISGHTALYWYRQSLGQGLEFLIYFQGNSAPDKSGLPSDRFSAERTGGSVSTLTIQRTQQEDSAVYLCASSEIPGGGYSNQPQHFGDGTRLSIL.

V usage is TRBV29-1 and J usage is TRBJ1-6; D remains ambiguous. In germline, CDR1 is SQVTM, CDR2 ANQGSEA. The CDR3 loop spans 13 amino acids. Trimming pared 4 bases from V and 6 bases from J, leaving 10 bases between. CDR3: CSVASDFNSPLHF. The CDR3 nucleotides are TGCAGCGTTGCGAGTGATTTTAATTCACCCCTCCACTTT. The full variable domain, with the rest looked up from reference TRBV29-1 and TRBJ1-6, is SAVISQKPSRDICQRGTSLTIQCQVDSQVTMMFWYRQQPGQSLTLIATANQGSEATYESGFVIDKFPISRPNLTFSTLTVSNMSPEDSSIYLCSVASDFNSPLHFGNGTRLTVT.

The rearrangement joins TRBV19 to TRBJ1-6, with TRBD1 matching 7 bases. Germline-derived CDR1 and CDR2 are LNHDA and SQIVND (reference sequence). This CDR3 has 16 amino acids. After removal of 5 bases from V and 0 bases from J, the junction contained 4 bases not matched to a gene. CDR3 in amino acids: CASSAGGRSYNSPLHF. The CDR3 nucleotides read TGTGCCAGTAGTGCAGGGGGACGCTCCTATAATTCACCCCTCCACTTT. The variable domain in full, completed from reference TRBV19 and TRBJ1-6, reads DGGITQSPKYLFRKEGQNVTLSCEQNLNHDAMYWYRQDPGQGLRLIYYSQIVNDFQKGDIAEGYSVSREKKESFPLTVTSAQKNPTAFYLCASSAGGRSYNSPLHFGNGTRLTVT.

This clone was seen only a few times. The chain recombines TRBV6-1 with TRBJ1-3; possible D gene TRBD1, 6 bases. V shed 4 bases and J shed 0 bases, with 16 bases lying between them. The CDR3 spans 17 residues. Germline-derived CDR1 and CDR2 are MNHNS and SASEGT. CDR3 bases: TGTGCCAGCAGTGCCCTACAGGGCTCCATCTCTGGAAACACCATATATTTT. It yields the protein CASSALQGSISGNTIYF.

The rearrangement uses TRBV29-1 and TRBJ1-1; 9 bases are a match to TRBD1. J gave up 1 base and V 3 bases, and 0 bases lay outside the gene matches. The CDR3 is 13 residues long. CDR1 SQVTM and CDR2 ANQGSEA come from the germline V gene. The CDR3 is CSVEGQGNTEAFF. Here the CDR3 DNA reads TGCAGCGTTGAGGGACAGGGGAACACTGAAGCTTTCTTT.

V usage is TRBV7-9 and J usage is TRBJ1-2; TRBD1 matches 7 bases. CDR3 size: 13 residues. The V and J ends lost 2 bases and 7 bases, in that order; junction bases with no gene match: 4. Germline assignment: CDR1 SEHNR and CDR2 FQNEAQ (reference sequence). This chain's CDR3 is CASSLTGAVGYTF. CDR3 sequence (DNA): TGTGCCAGCAGCTTAACAGGGGCGGTTGGCTACACCTTC.

The CDR3, as DNA: TGTGCCAGCAGCTTAATTACAGGGGATAATCAGCCCCAGCATTTT. It translates to CASSLITGDNQPQHF. This rearrangement joins TRBV7-6 to TRBJ1-5, with 7 bases matching TRBD1. The CDR3 totals 15 residues. Germline loops: CDR1 SGHVS, CDR2 FNYEAQ. Losses at the gene ends were 2 bases for V and 4 bases for J; bases not matched to a gene: 5.

V and J are TRBV29-1 and TRBJ2-7, with 10 bases that match TRBD1. The CDR3 totals 16 residues. CDR1 is SQVTM, CDR2 ANQGSEA, per germline. Trimming at V came to 6 bases and at J to 0 bases, leaving 11 bases not matched to a gene. The CDR3 loop is CSVLDRGLGSSYEQYF. The CDR3 region has the DNA TGCAGCGTCCTCGACAGGGGGCTTGGAAGCTCCTACGAGCAGTACTTC.

In DNA, the CDR3 is TGTGCCAGCAGTTCCCCTATGTCCCGAGGAGGCTACACCTTC. Translated: CASSSPMSRGGYTF. This sequence joins TRBV27 and TRBJ1-2; D call uncertain. Germline V gives CDR1 MNHEY, CDR2 SMNVEV (reference sequence). The CDR3 totals 14 residues. Trimming took 4 bases from V and 8 from J, leaving 17 bases between them.

The CDR3 DNA follows: TGTGCCAGCAGCGCCGACAGATTAGGTAATCAGCCCCAGCATTTT. It is translated as CASSADRLGNQPQHF. This chain uses TRBV7-2 with TRBJ1-5; tentative D call: TRBD1 (5 bases). The CDR3 is made up of 15 amino acids. Germline loops: CDR1 SGHTA, CDR2 FQGNSA. Trimming left V 5 bases short and J 4 bases short, with 15 bases between.

The chain is built from TRBV29-1 and TRBJ1-2, with D uncertain. Germline CDR1 is SQVTM and CDR2 is ANQGSEA. The CDR3 has 9 residues. The V end was cut by 7 bases, the J end by 4 bases, with 4 bases between. The CDR3 DNA follows: TGCAGCGATCTCTATGGCTACACCTTC. Translating it yields CSDLYGYTF.

The chain carries TRBV6-5 and TRBJ2-7; the match to TRBD1 covers 12 bases. This CDR3 has 15 amino acids. The trim removed 2 bases at V and 9 bases at J, leaving 8 bases unmatched. CDR1 is MNHEY, CDR2 SVGAGI, per germline. CDR3 nucleotides: TGTGCCAGCAGTTACGGGACAGGGGGCCCGTCTCGGCAGTACTTC. Translating gives CASSYGTGGPSRQYF.